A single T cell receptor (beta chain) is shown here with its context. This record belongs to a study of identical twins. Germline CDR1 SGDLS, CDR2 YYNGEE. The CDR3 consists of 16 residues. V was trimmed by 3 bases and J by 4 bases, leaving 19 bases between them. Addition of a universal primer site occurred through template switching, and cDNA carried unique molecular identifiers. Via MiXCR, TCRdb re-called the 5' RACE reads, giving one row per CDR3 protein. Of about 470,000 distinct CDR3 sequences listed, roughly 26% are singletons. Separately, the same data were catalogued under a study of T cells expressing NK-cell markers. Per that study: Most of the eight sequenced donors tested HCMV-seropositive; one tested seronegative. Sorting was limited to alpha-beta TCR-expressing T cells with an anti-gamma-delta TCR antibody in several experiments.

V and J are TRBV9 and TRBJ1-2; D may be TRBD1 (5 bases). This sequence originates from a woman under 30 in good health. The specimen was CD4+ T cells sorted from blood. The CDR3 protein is CASSAGGTPQGYGYTF. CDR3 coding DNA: TGTGCCAGCAGCGCCGGCGGGACCCCGCAAGGCTATGGCTACACCTTC.